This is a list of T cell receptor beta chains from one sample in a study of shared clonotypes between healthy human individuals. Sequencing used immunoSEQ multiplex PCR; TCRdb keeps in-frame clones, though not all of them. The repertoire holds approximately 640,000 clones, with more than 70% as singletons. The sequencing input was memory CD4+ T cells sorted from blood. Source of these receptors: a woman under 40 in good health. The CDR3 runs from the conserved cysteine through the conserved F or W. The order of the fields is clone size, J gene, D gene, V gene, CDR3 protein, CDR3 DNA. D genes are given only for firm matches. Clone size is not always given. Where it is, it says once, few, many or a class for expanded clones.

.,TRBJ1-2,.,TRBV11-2,CASSLVETYRINYGYTF,TGTGCCAGCAGCTTAGTTGAGACATATCGAATCAACTATGGCTACACCTTC
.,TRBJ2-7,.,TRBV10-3,CAISESGASEGVTYEQYF,TGTGCCATCAGTGAGTCAGGGGCCTCAGAGGGGGTTACCTACGAGCAGTACTTC
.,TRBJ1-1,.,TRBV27,CATAPRRSQNTEAFF,TGTGCCACCGCCCCCCGCCGGAGCCAAAACACTGAAGCTTTCTTT
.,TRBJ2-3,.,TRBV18,CASSRRNFEDTQYF,TGTGCCAGCTCACGCCGGAATTTCGAGGATACGCAGTATTTT
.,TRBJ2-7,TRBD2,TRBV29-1,CSIRTSGSFADEQYF,TGCAGCATAAGGACTAGCGGGAGTTTTGCGGACGAGCAGTACTTC
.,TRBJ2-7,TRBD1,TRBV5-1,CASSLGLRQGEDEQYF,TGCGCCAGCAGCTTGGGTCTGAGACAGGGTGAGGACGAGCAGTACTTC
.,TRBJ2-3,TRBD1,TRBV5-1,CASSPGQGFTDTQYF,TGCGCCAGCAGCCCGGGACAGGGCTTCACAGATACGCAGTATTTT
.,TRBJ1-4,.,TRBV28,CASRWARWRRTEKLFF,TGTGCCAGCAGGTGGGCCCGGTGGAGGAGGACTGAAAAACTGTTTTTT
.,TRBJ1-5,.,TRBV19,CASGVNGYQPQHF,TGTGCCAGTGGGGTGAACGGTTATCAGCCCCAGCATTTT
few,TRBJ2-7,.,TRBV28,CASSRDVPYEQYF,TGTGCCAGCAGCCGGGACGTCCCCTACGAGCAGTACTTC
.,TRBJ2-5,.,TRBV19,CASSIGPQETQYF,TGTGCCAGTAGTATAGGACCCCAAGAGACCCAGTACTTC
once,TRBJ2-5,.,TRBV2,CASSFQGRETQYF,TGTGCCAGCAGTTTCCAGGGTCGGGAGACCCAGTACTTC
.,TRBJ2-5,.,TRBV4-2,CASSEGGADQETQYF,TGTGCCAGCAGTGAGGGGGGAGCGGATCAAGAGACCCAGTACTTC
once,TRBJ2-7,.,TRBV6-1,CASSTLGGLYEQYF,TGTGCCAGCAGTACCCTCGGCGGGCTTTACGAGCAGTACTTC
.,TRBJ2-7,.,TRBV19,CASSISGFDYEQYF,TGTGCCAGTAGTATTTCGGGGTTCGATTACGAGCAGTACTTC
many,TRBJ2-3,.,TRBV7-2,CASSLDVGTQYF,TGTGCCAGCAGCTTAGACGTTGGTACGCAGTATTTT
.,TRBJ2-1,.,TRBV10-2,CASRGRDEQFF,TGCGCCAGCAGAGGGAGAGATGAGCAGTTCTTC
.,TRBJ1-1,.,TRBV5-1,CASSLGGVGTEAFF,TGCGCCAGCAGCTTGGGAGGGGTGGGGACTGAAGCTTTCTTT
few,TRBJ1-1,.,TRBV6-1,CASSVADLTIAFF,TGTGCCAGCAGTGTGGCGGATCTCACCATAGCTTTCTTT
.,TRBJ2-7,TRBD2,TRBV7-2,CASSPRTSGQYF,TGTGCCAGCAGCCCCAGGACTAGCGGACAGTACTTC
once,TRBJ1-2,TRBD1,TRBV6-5,CASSQRTGGSGYTF,TGTGCCAGCAGCCAGAGGACAGGGGGCTCTGGCTACACCTTC
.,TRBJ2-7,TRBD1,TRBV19,CASSLRTGAHYEQYF,TGTGCCAGTAGTTTACGGACAGGGGCCCACTACGAGCAGTACTTC
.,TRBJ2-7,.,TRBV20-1,CSALDYEQYF,TGCAGTGCCCTCGACTACGAGCAGTACTTC
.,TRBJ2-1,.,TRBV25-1,CASSANSGGSYNEQFF,TGTGCCAGCAGTGCCAATAGCGGTGGCTCCTACAATGAGCAGTTCTTC
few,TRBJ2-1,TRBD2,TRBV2,CATRLAGYNEQFF,TGTGCCACCCGACTAGCGGGGTACAATGAGCAGTTCTTC
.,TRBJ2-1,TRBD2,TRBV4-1,CASSQATSGTYNEQFF,TGCGCCAGCAGCCAAGCGACTAGCGGGACCTACAATGAGCAGTTCTTC
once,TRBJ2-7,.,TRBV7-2,CASSLEGTSVHEQYF,TGTGCCAGCAGCTTAGAGGGTACGTCTGTCCACGAGCAGTACTTC
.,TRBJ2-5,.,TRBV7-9,CASSLERNLGNQETQYF,TGTGCCAGCAGCTTAGAGCGGAACCTGGGGAATCAAGAGACCCAGTACTTC
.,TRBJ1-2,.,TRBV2,CASTERGSNYGYTF,TGTGCCAGCACCGAACGCGGTTCTAACTATGGCTACACCTTC
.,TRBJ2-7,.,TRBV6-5,CASSYSTGRSGYEQYF,TGTGCCAGCAGTTACTCGACAGGGAGGAGTGGCTACGAGCAGTACTTC
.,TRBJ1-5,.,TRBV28,CASRTGTGNNQPQHF,TGTGCCAGCAGAACCGGGACTGGCAACAATCAGCCCCAGCATTTT
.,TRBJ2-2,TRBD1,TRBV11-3,CASSVGTGNTGELFF,TGTGCCAGCAGCGTCGGGACAGGGAACACCGGGGAGCTGTTTTTT
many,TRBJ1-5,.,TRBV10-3,CAISEEGNQPQHF,TGTGCCATCAGTGAGGAGGGGAATCAGCCCCAGCATTTT
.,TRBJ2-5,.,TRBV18,CASSRGQLQETQYF,TGTGCCAGCTCACGGGGACAACTACAAGAGACCCAGTACTTC
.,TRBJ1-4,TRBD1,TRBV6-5,CASSSGQGYNNEKLFF,TGTGCCAGCAGTTCGGGACAGGGGTATAATAATGAAAAACTGTTTTTT
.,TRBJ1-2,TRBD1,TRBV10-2,CASSSGTGGFYGYTF,TGCGCCAGCAGTTCCGGGACAGGGGGCTTCTATGGCTACACCTTC
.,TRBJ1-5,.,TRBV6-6,CASRNGNQPQHF,TGTGCCAGCAGAAATGGGAATCAGCCCCAGCATTTT
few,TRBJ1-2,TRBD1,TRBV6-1,CAIGGQGSVGYGYTF,TGTGCCATTGGAGGACAGGGTTCGGTCGGGTATGGCTACACCTTC
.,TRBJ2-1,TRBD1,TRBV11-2,CASTPTQGVSYNEQFF,TGTGCCAGCACCCCGACCCAGGGGGTCTCCTACAATGAGCAGTTCTTC
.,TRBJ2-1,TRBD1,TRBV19,CATGGQGDNEQFF,TGTGCCACCGGGGGACAGGGGGATAATGAGCAGTTCTTC
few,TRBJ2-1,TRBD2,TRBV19,CASSFQRDRREQFF,TGTGCCAGTAGTTTTCAGCGGGACCGGCGGGAGCAGTTCTTC
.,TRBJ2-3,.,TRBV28,CASSMKGLDTQYF,TGTGCCAGCAGTATGAAGGGCCTAGATACGCAGTATTTT
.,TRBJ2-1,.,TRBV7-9,CASSLTGIYNEQFF,TGTGCCAGCAGCTTAACCGGGATATACAATGAGCAGTTCTTC
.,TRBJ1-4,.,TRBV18,CASSHPGARNEKLFF,TGTGCCAGCTCACATCCCGGGGCAAGAAATGAAAAACTGTTTTTT
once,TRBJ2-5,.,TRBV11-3,CASSLSGQETQYF,TGTGCCAGCAGCTTATCCGGGCAAGAGACCCAGTACTTC
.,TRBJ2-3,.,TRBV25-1,CASSDGRPTDTQYF,TGTGCCAGCAGTGATGGAAGGCCCACAGATACGCAGTATTTT
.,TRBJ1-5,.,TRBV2,CASTGSGGNQPQHF,TGTGCCAGCACAGGTTCAGGGGGCAATCAGCCCCAGCATTTT
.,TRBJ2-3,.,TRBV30,CAWRELWPFTDTQYF,TGTGCCTGGAGAGAGCTGTGGCCTTTCACAGATACGCAGTATTTT
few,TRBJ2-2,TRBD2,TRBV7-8,CASSPFRGTSGTGELFF,TGTGCCAGCAGCCCCTTTCGGGGGACTAGCGGCACCGGGGAGCTGTTTTTT
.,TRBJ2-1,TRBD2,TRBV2,CASSDSGSSYNEQFF,TGTGCCAGCAGTGATAGCGGGAGTTCCTACAATGAGCAGTTCTTC
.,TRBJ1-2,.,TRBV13,CASTSGQLVGYTF,TGTGCCAGCACCTCCGGTCAGCTGGTCGGCTACACCTTC
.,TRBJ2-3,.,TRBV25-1,CASSESGQLTDTQYF,TGTGCCAGCAGTGAATCAGGACAGCTGACAGATACGCAGTATTTT
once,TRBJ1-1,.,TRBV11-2,CASSLSWGGTEAFF,TGTGCCAGCAGCTTAAGTTGGGGGGGCACTGAAGCTTTCTTT